Below are 27 T cell receptor beta chains sequenced from a single sample in a study of cytomegalovirus exposure and HLA in healthy donors. PCR was performed using 60 Vbeta and 13 Jbeta primers. Method: immunoSEQ multiplex PCR; TCRdb's copy keeps in-frame clones and lacks some. The repertoire consists of about 190,000 clones, with approximately 75% occurring once and the leading ten covering approximately 5%. The material sequenced was PBMCs. These receptors all come from a man aged 25-40 years in good health and CMV-seropositive.

This clone has a single count. The chain joins TRBV2 to TRBJ1-5; D unclear. The length of the CDR3 is 13 residues. The ends were cut back, 5 bases at V and 5 bases at J, with 10 bases in the middle. Germline V gene lookup returns CDR1 SNHLY and CDR2 FYNNEI. The CDR3 region has the DNA TGTGCCAGCAGTTCTGGGCGGGATCAGCCCCAGCATTTT. Protein product: CASSSGRDQPQHF.

This chain connects TRBV9 to TRBJ1-3, with 7 bases fitting TRBD1. This CDR3 spans 18 amino acids. Losses at the gene ends were 3 bases for V and 0 bases for J; bases not matched to a gene: 12. Germline V CDR1 and CDR2: SGDLS, YYNGEE. The CDR3: CASSAREPGQISGNTIYF. CDR3 coding DNA: TGTGCCAGCAGCGCGAGGGAACCGGGACAGATCTCTGGAAACACCATATATTTT.

Here the CDR3 DNA reads TGCAGCGTAGCCGGAGCAGGGAAACTTAACTATGGCTACACCTTC. It is translated as CSVAGAGKLNYGYTF. The chain is built from TRBV29-1 and TRBJ1-2, with a possible D match to TRBD1 (5 bases). Trimming left V 6 bases short and J 1 base short, with 18 bases between. Germline loops: CDR1 SQVTM, CDR2 ANQGSEA. CDR3 length: 15 amino acids.

This clone was seen just once. V is TRBV6-5 and J is TRBJ2-4; 7 nucleotides line up with TRBD2. CDR1 MNHEY and CDR2 SVGAGI come from the germline V gene. The CDR3 spans 15 residues. Trimming removed 0 bases from V and 3 bases from J; junction bases left unmatched: 2. This chain's CDR3 is CASSYSGGNKNIQYF. As DNA, the CDR3 is TGTGCCAGCAGTTACTCCGGGGGGAACAAAAACATTCAGTACTTC.

V and J are TRBV7-3 and TRBJ2-3; the D gene is possibly TRBD2 (6 bases). Germline values: CDR1 SGHTA, CDR2 FQGTGA. CDR3 length equals 14 residues. The V and J ends lost 1 base and 9 bases respectively, with 14 bases between them. In DNA, the CDR3 is TGTGCCAGCAGCTTAAGCTCGGGAGCCCCGACGCAGTATTTT. This encodes CASSLSSGAPTQYF.

This clone was picked up a small number of times. The V and J genes are TRBV15 and TRBJ1-5; possibly TRBD1 for D (6 bases). The ends were cut back, 3 bases at V and 5 bases at J, with 8 bases in the middle. The CDR3 is 13 residues long. Per the germline V gene, CDR1 is LNHNV and CDR2 is YYDKDF (reference sequence). CDR3 region: CATSRDSYQPQHF. CDR3 sequence (DNA): TGTGCCACCAGCAGGGACAGCTATCAGCCCCAGCATTTT.

The chain links TRBV7-9 to TRBJ2-4; D call uncertain. The CDR3 has 14 residues. Trimming cost V 4 bases and J 0 bases, with 7 bases left between them. Looked up from germline, CDR1 is SEHNR and CDR2 is FQNEAQ (reference sequence). CDR3: CASSWATAKNIQYF. In DNA, the CDR3 is TGTGCCAGCAGCTGGGCGACAGCCAAAAACATTCAGTACTTC.

The chain carries TRBV6-5 and TRBJ1-1; 7 bases fit TRBD1. V gave up 6 bases and J gave up 3 bases; unmatched junction bases: 4. The CDR3 is 13 amino acids. CDR1 is MNHEY and CDR2 is SVGAGI in the germline V gene. This chain's CDR3 is CASRPTGYTEAFF. CDR3 sequence (DNA): TGTGCCAGCAGACCGACAGGGTACACTGAAGCTTTCTTT.

The V gene is TRBV28, the J gene TRBJ1-3; the D gene is possibly TRBD1 (6 bases). The CDR3 has 15 residues. Germline CDR1 and CDR2: MDHEN and SYDVKM. V lost 6 bases to trimming and J lost 0 bases, with 12 bases between them. The CDR3 DNA reads as TGTGCCAGCAGACCGGACAGACTCTCTGGAAACACCATATATTTT. Translation gives CASRPDRLSGNTIYF.

The chain carries TRBV18 and TRBJ2-5, with D tentatively TRBD2 (6 bases). Germline V gene data show CDR1 as KGHSH and CDR2 as LQKENI. The CDR3 extends over 16 amino acids. The V and J ends lost 0 bases and 2 bases respectively, with 13 bases between them. The DNA for the CDR3 is TGTGCCAGCTCACCACCTCTCGGCGGGACGCAAGAGACCCAGTACTTC. Its translation is CASSPPLGGTQETQYF.

The V and J genes are TRBV27 and TRBJ2-1; tentative D call: TRBD1 (5 bases). This CDR3 is 13 amino acids long. Looked up from germline, CDR1 is MNHEY and CDR2 is SMNVEV (reference sequence). V lost 2 bases, J lost 3 bases, and 5 bases lay in between. The CDR3 DNA sequence: TGTGCCAGCAGTTTAGACAGCTACAATGAGCAGTTCTTC. Amino acids: CASSLDSYNEQFF.

The V gene is TRBV7-2, the J gene TRBJ1-2, with 7 bases matching TRBD1. The trim removed 0 bases at V and 4 bases at J, leaving 2 bases unmatched. Germline V gene lookup returns CDR1 SGHTA and CDR2 FQGNSA. The CDR3 is made up of 14 amino acids. CDR3 region: CASSLAGQLYGYTF. The CDR3 nucleotides read TGTGCCAGCAGCTTAGCGGGACAGCTCTATGGCTACACCTTC. Full variable domain (outside the CDR3, taken from reference TRBV7-2 and TRBJ1-2): GAGVSQSPSNKVTEKGKDVELRCDPISGHTALYWYRQSLGQGLEFLIYFQGNSAPDKSGLPSDRFSAERTGGSVSTLTIQRTQQEDSAVYLCASSLAGQLYGYTFGSGTRLTVV.

As DNA, the CDR3 is TGTGCCAGCAGCCACTCCGTCAAGGCCAAAAACATTCAGTACTTC. This translates into CASSHSVKAKNIQYF. The gene calls are TRBV7-9 and TRBJ2-4; D remains ambiguous. V lost 5 bases to trimming and J lost 1 base, with 12 bases between them. Germline V gene lookup returns CDR1 SEHNR and CDR2 FQNEAQ (reference sequence). The CDR3 consists of 15 residues.

This sequence joins TRBV5-1 and TRBJ1-3; 7 positions match TRBD1. V was pared by 1 base and J by 3 bases, with 1 base of the junction left unmatched. Per the germline V gene, CDR1 is SGHRS and CDR2 is YFSETQ. This CDR3 contains 14 residues. Here the CDR3 reads CASSLSGGGNTIYF. For the CDR3, the DNA is TGCGCCAGCAGCTTGTCAGGGGGTGGAAACACCATATATTTT.

V is TRBV10-3 and J is TRBJ1-1; D might be TRBD1 (5 bases). The CDR3 spans 15 residues. The V end lost 0 bases, the J end lost 5 bases, and 13 bases lay between the germline ends. From germline, CDR1 is ENHRY and CDR2 SYGVKD. CDR3 amino acids: CAISESPRVRTEAFF. The CDR3 coding sequence is TGTGCCATCAGTGAGTCGCCCAGGGTACGGACTGAAGCTTTCTTT.

This clone was seen more than once but under ten times. The chain is built from TRBV4-2 and TRBJ2-5; 16 positions agree with TRBD2. The J segment lost 4 bases and the V segment lost 0 bases, leaving 2 bases of the junction unmatched. Per the germline V gene, CDR1 is LGHNA and CDR2 is YNFKEQ. This CDR3 contains 17 residues. CDR3 in DNA: TGTGCCAGCAGCCAAGACGGGACTAGCGGGGGGGCAGAGACCCAGTACTTC. This codes for CASSQDGTSGGAETQYF.

The chain links TRBV7-3 to TRBJ1-2; D is undetermined. Germline V lookup: CDR1 SGHTA, CDR2 FQGTGA. The CDR3 totals 15 residues. The germline V and J ends were trimmed by 4 bases and 1 base, with 13 bases remaining between them. Here the CDR3 reads CASSSREILNYGYTF. The CDR3, as DNA: TGTGCCAGCAGCTCCCGGGAGATACTTAACTATGGCTACACCTTC. The full variable domain, completed using reference TRBV7-3 and TRBJ1-2, is GAGVSQTPSNKVTEKGKYVELRCDPISGHTALYWYRQSLGQGPEFLIYFQGTGAADDSGLPNDRFFAVRPEGSVSTLKIQRTERGDSAVYLCASSSREILNYGYTFGSGTRLTVV.

The genes are TRBV19 and TRBJ2-7; the match to TRBD2 covers 7 bases. After removal of 10 bases from V and 0 bases from J, the junction contained 3 bases not matched to a gene. The CDR3 runs to 12 residues. Germline V lookup: CDR1 LNHDA, CDR2 SQIVND (reference sequence). The CDR3 loop is CATSGVSYEQYF. The CDR3 DNA reads TGTGCCACCAGCGGGGTCTCCTACGAGCAGTACTTC.

This chain connects TRBV19 to TRBJ2-7; 11 bases agree with TRBD2. Unmatched junction bases numbered 4, after V lost 2 bases and J lost 4 bases. This CDR3 region has 15 residues. Per germline, CDR1 LNHDA and CDR2 SQIVND (reference sequence). This CDR3 reads CASSIRTSGSYEQYF. The CDR3 DNA reads TGTGCCAGTAGTATACGGACTAGCGGGTCGTACGAGCAGTACTTC.

This clone has a handful of counts. The chain has TRBV19 and TRBJ1-3; D remains unclear. V dropped 1 base and J dropped 2 bases, with 6 bases sitting between them. In germline, CDR1 is LNHDA, CDR2 SQIVND (reference sequence). The CDR3 has 14 amino acids. CDR3 protein: CASSIGAAGNTIYF. The CDR3 DNA follows: TGTGCCAGTAGTATAGGAGCGGCTGGAAACACCATATATTTT.

CDR3 loop: CAWSRGTGARLGNEQFF. DNA for the CDR3: TGTGCCTGGAGCCGAGGGACTGGCGCCCGACTTGGAAATGAGCAGTTCTTC. The chain has TRBV30 and TRBJ2-1, with TRBD2 as a possible D gene (6 bases). The CDR3 is 17 residues long. Trimming cost V 3 bases and J 7 bases, with 25 bases left between them. From germline, CDR1 is GTSNPN and CDR2 SVGIG (reference sequence).

This chain links TRBV2 with TRBJ1-5; the D is unclear. Germline V gene data show CDR1 as SNHLY and CDR2 as FYNNEI. The V gene lost 5 bases and the J gene lost 0 bases, with 8 bases spanning the gap. The CDR3 covers 14 residues. CDR3 amino acids: CASSPVDSNQPQHF. The CDR3 nucleotides read TGTGCCAGCAGTCCTGTAGATAGCAATCAGCCCCAGCATTTT.

The genes are TRBV5-6 and TRBJ1-5, with D possibly TRBD1 on 5 matching bases. V lost 4 bases and J 2 bases, leaving 13 bases between the germline ends. CDR1 and CDR2 from the germline V gene are SGHDT and YYEEEE. The CDR3 length is 15 residues. The CDR3 reads CASSPREGGNQPQHF. CDR3 nucleotides: TGTGCCAGCAGCCCCAGGGAGGGTGGCAATCAGCCCCAGCATTTT.

The chain is built from TRBV9 and TRBJ2-7; 9 bases line up with TRBD1. The CDR3 contains 15 residues. From germline, CDR1 is SGDLS and CDR2 YYNGEE. V gave up 3 bases and J gave up 3 bases; unmatched junction bases: 7. CDR3 nucleotide sequence: TGTGCCAGCAGCGGCGGGACAGGGAGCCTCTACGAGCAGTACTTC. This sequence encodes CASSGGTGSLYEQYF.

The chain carries TRBV21-1 and TRBJ2-7; TRBD1, as called in the table, went unchecked against the DNA. TRBV21-1 is an annotated pseudogene. The CDR3 consists of 13 residues. The CDR3 spells CASSKGPSYEQYF. The CDR3 DNA follows: TGTGCCAGCAGCAAAGGGCCCTCCTACGAGCAGTACTTC.

The V gene is TRBV5-6, the J gene TRBJ2-7; a possible D gene is TRBD2 (6 bases). The ends were cut back, 3 bases at V and 3 bases at J, with 13 bases in the middle. The CDR3 has 14 amino acids. Germline V gives CDR1 SGHDT, CDR2 YYEEEE. CDR3 bases: TGTGCCAGCAGCTCGGCGGGACGGAGCTACGAGCAGTACTTC. Its translation is CASSSAGRSYEQYF.

The chain uses TRBV9 and TRBJ2-7; TRBD2 might be the D (6 bases). The germline V and J ends were trimmed by 2 bases and 4 bases, with 28 bases remaining between them. Germline V gene lookup returns CDR1 SGDLS and CDR2 YYNGEE. This CDR3 comprises 19 residues. CDR3 sequence: CASSVWDPPRDGGSYEQYF. Written as DNA, the CDR3 is TGTGCCAGCAGCGTTTGGGATCCTCCCAGGGACGGAGGGTCTTACGAGCAGTACTTC.